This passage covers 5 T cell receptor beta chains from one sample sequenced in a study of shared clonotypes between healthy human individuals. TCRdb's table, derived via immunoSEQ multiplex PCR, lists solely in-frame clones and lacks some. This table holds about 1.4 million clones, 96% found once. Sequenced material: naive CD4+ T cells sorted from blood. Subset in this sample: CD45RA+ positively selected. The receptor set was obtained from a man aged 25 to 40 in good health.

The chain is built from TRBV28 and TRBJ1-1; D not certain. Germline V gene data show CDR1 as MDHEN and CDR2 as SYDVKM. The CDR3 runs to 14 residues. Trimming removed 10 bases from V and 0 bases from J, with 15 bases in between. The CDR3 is CATLRSGLNTEAFF. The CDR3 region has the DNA TGTGCCACCTTACGATCTGGACTGAACACTGAAGCTTTCTTT. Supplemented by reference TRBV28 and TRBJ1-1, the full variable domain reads DVKVTQSSRYLVKRTGEKVFLECVQDMDHENMFWYRQDPGLGLRLIYFSYDVKMKEKGDIPEGYSVSREKKERFSLILESASTNQTSMYLCATLRSGLNTEAFFGQGTRLTVV.

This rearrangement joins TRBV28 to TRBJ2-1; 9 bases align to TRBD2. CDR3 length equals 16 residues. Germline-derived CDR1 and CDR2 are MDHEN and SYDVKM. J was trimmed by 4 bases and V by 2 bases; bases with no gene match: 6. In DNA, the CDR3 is TGTGCCAGCAGTTTACCCCGGACTAGCGCGTACAATGAGCAGTTCTTC. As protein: CASSLPRTSAYNEQFF.

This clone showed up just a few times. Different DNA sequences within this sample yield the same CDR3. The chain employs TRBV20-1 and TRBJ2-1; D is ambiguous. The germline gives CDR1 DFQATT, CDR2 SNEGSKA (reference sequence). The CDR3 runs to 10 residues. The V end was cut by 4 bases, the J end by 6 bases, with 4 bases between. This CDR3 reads CSANRNEQFF. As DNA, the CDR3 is TGCAGTGCTAACCGCAATGAGCAGTTCTTC.

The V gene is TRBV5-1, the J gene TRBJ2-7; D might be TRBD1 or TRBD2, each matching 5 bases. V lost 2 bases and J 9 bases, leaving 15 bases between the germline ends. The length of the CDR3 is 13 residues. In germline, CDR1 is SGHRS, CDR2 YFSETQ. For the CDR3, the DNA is TGCGCCAGCAGCTTCGAGGGGTTGGACCGGCAGTACTTC. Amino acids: CASSFEGLDRQYF. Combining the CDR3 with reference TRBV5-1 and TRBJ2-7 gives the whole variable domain KAGVTQTPRYLIKTRGQQVTLSCSPISGHRSVSWYQQTPGQGLQFLFEYFSETQRNKGNFPGRFSGRQFSNSRSEMNVSTLELGDSALYLCASSFEGLDRQYFGPGTRLTVT.

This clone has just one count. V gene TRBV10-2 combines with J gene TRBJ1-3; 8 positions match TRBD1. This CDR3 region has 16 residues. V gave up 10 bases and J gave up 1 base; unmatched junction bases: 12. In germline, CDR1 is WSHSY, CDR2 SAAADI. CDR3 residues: CATGSGQGSSGNTIYF. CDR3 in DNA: TGCGCCACAGGCTCCGGACAGGGCTCGTCTGGAAACACCATATATTTT.